The clone carrying this TCR beta chain has only a few counts. Its antigen is unidentified. This sample was taken from a study of beta chain features in type 1 diabetes. The study's findings and limits: The VDJ junctions of type 1 diabetes patients carried fewer insertions and more deletions.

Germline V CDR1 and CDR2: MDHEN, SYDVKM. Trimming cost V 5 bases and J 0 bases, with 14 bases left between them. The CDR3 has 15 residues. Expressed TCRB transcripts were sequenced after all isolated RNA was converted to cDNA. TCRdb keeps only in-frame clones here, not all; method: immunoSEQ multiplex PCR. This table holds 120,000 to 150,000 clones, more than 9% found once. The V gene is TRBV28, the J gene TRBJ2-7, with a weak D call TRBD2 (5 bases). The sequenced material came from naive CD4+ T cells from blood. This receptor was taken from a man aged 18 to 30 in good health. CDR3 in amino acids: CASSNVFGNSYEQYF. CDR3 DNA: TGTGCCAGCAGTAATGTCTTCGGGAACTCCTACGAGCAGTACTTC.